These 8 T cell receptor beta chains originate from one sample sequenced in a study of CD8 T cells in ankylosing spondylitis. TCRdb reprocessed the 5' RACE reads with MiXCR, giving one entry per CDR3 protein. The sample holds a few hundred thousand distinct CDR3 sequences, less than 25% seen once. What was sequenced was blood, either unsorted or a sorted T cell fraction (not recorded which). Source of these receptors: a female donor with ankylosing spondylitis or in good health (not recorded which).

This clonotype was counted a few times. CDR3 sequence: CASSFAGLNTEAFF. CDR3 DNA sequence: TGCGCCAGCAGCTTCGCAGGGCTGAACACTGAAGCTTTCTTT. This rearrangement joins TRBV5-1 to TRBJ1-1; the D gene is possibly TRBD1 (5 bases). The CDR3 extends over 14 amino acids. The V gene's germline CDR1 is SGHRS and CDR2 YFSETQ. Trimming shortened V by 2 bases and J by 0 bases, and 8 bases separated the two germline ends.

This clonotype was counted only a few times. The chain is built from TRBV7-6 and TRBJ2-1, with 7 bases fitting TRBD2. V shed 4 bases and J 4 bases; nucleotides not matched to a gene: 16. This CDR3 is 18 amino acids long. Germline CDR1 reads SGHVS; CDR2 reads FNYEAQ. The CDR3 sequence is CASSSGGWSRRLYNEQFF. The CDR3 DNA follows: TGTGCCAGCAGCTCGGGAGGCTGGTCCAGGCGTCTATACAATGAGCAGTTCTTC.

The rearrangement uses TRBV29-1 and TRBJ1-1; TRBD1 matches at 9 bases. J was trimmed by 4 bases and V by 5 bases; bases with no gene match: 5. The germline gives CDR1 SQVTM, CDR2 ANQGSEA. The CDR3 has 13 residues. The CDR3 region is CSVNTGGFTEAFF. The CDR3 nucleotides are TGCAGCGTTAATACAGGGGGCTTCACTGAAGCTTTCTTT.

This chain joins TRBV29-1 and TRBJ2-2; unclear D gene. The CDR3 length is 12 residues. Trimming left V 0 bases short and J 9 bases short, with 8 bases between. Germline V gene lookup returns CDR1 SQVTM and CDR2 ANQGSEA. The CDR3 protein is CSVEDLGRELFF. CDR3 DNA: TGCAGCGTTGAAGATCTCGGCCGGGAGCTGTTTTTT.

V is TRBV5-1 and J is TRBJ2-1; 15 nucleotides align to TRBD2. Germline V gene data show CDR1 as SGHRS and CDR2 as YFSETQ. With V trimmed by 4 bases and J by 3 bases, 2 bases remained unmatched. This CDR3 has 16 amino acids. This CDR3 is CASSVGLAGGYNEQFF. The CDR3 DNA reads TGCGCCAGCAGCGTGGGACTAGCGGGAGGCTACAATGAGCAGTTCTTC.

This clonotype was found a few times. The chain links TRBV10-3 to TRBJ2-3; TRBD1 matches 7 bases. CDR1 and CDR2 from the germline V gene are ENHRY and SYGVKD. The CDR3 has 17 residues. The ends lost 3 bases at V and 1 base at J; junction bases unmatched: 10. The CDR3 region is CAISDPRQGFGTDTQYF. The CDR3 DNA sequence: TGTGCCATCAGTGATCCCCGACAGGGATTTGGCACAGATACGCAGTATTTT.

The chain combines TRBV28 with TRBJ2-7; 9 nucleotides match TRBD2. CDR1 is MDHEN and CDR2 is SYDVKM in the germline V gene. V lost 10 bases, J lost 3 bases, and 4 bases stayed unmatched. The CDR3 loop spans 12 amino acids. DNA for the CDR3: TGTGCCACCCGTAGCGGGAGCTACGAGCAGTACTTC. This translates into CATRSGSYEQYF.

This chain links TRBV18 with TRBJ2-2; D not resolved. Deletions cut 1 base from V and 2 bases from J, with 11 bases between. This CDR3 has 16 amino acids. Germline-derived CDR1 and CDR2 are KGHSH and LQKENI. As DNA, the CDR3 is TGTGCCAGCTCACCACGTTCCCAGGTTAACACCGGGGAGCTGTTTTTT. It specifies CASSPRSQVNTGELFF.